This T cell receptor beta chain stems from a study of CD4 T cells in relation to SARS-CoV-2 and coronaviruses. Background on the study: A couple of subjects were Hispanic; patients were roughly 8 males and a few females. The restricting HLA molecule for shared crossreactive spike epitopes was mapped.

About this clone itself: Its antigen is undetermined.

Study outcomes and limitations: In approximately 70% of donors, memory CD4+ clonotypes crossrecognized SARS-CoV-2 and at least one common cold coronavirus spike. Culture-expanded clones reflect memory recall rather than primary priming during culture.

Trimming cost V 4 bases and J 4 bases, with 11 bases left between them. Germline V gene lookup returns CDR1 MGHRA and CDR2 YSYEKL. The CDR3 contains 14 residues. Clones were sequenced by immunoSEQ multiplex PCR, and TCRdb holds only the in-frame ones, with some missing. The table records about 56,000 clones, about 91% of them present only once. The rearrangement joins TRBV4-1 to TRBJ1-5; D ambiguous. The source material was naive CD4+ T cells from PBMCs. The subset denotes: naive CD4+ T cells isolated by negative enrichment. The clonotype comes from an adult with COVID-19. In nucleotides, the CDR3 is TGCGCCAGCAGCCGACTGATTTGGAATCAGCCCCAGCATTTT. Its translation is CASSRLIWNQPQHF.